Shown below are 11 T cell receptor beta chains from a single sample sequenced in a study of blood T cell repertoires in COVID-19 (TCRdb year 2020). Libraries were built with the immunoSEQ multiplex PCR assay. TCRdb obtained this table from immuneACCESS and retained in-frame rearrangements with V and J assigned. These tables miss some clones; where compared with another copy, unresolved V genes account for less than half of the shortfall, and the remainder is unexplained. The sample table shows about 15,000 clones, and roughly 80% are seen once. About a tenth of the sample lies in the top ten. Sequencing input: peripheral blood. These receptors were obtained from a human donor in a cohort sampled during active COVID-19.

The V and J genes are TRBV14 and TRBJ1-6, with 7 positions matching TRBD1. Trimming cost V 1 base and J 6 bases; bases outside gene matches: 0. Looked up from germline, CDR1 is SGHDN and CDR2 is FVKESK. The CDR3 sequence is 14 residues long. CDR3 nucleotides: TGTGCCAGCAGCCAAGGACAGGGTAATTCACCCCTCCACTTT. This sequence encodes CASSQGQGNSPLHF. Looking up the rest from reference TRBV14 and TRBJ1-6 gives the full variable domain: EAGVTQFPSHSVIEKGQTVTLRCDPISGHDNLYWYRRVMGKEIKFLLHFVKESKQDESGMPNNRFLAERTGGTYSTLKVQPAELEDSGVYFCASSQGQGNSPLHFGNGTRLTVT.

The V and J genes are TRBV6-5 and TRBJ2-1; 8 bases line up with TRBD2. The CDR3 extends over 14 amino acids. Germline CDR1 MNHEY, CDR2 SVGAGI. The V and J ends lost 4 bases and 9 bases, in that order; junction bases with no gene match: 8. The CDR3 spells CASSSGTSRREQFF. The CDR3 nucleotides read TGTGCCAGCAGTTCAGGGACTAGTCGCCGTGAGCAGTTCTTC.

This chain joins TRBV27 and TRBJ2-1, with 7 bases fitting TRBD2. Unmatched junction bases numbered 6, after V lost 2 bases and J lost 8 bases. The CDR3 runs to 14 residues. Germline V gene sequence: CDR1 MNHEY, CDR2 SMNVEV (reference sequence). CDR3 loop: CASSLGTIMHEQFF. DNA for the CDR3: TGTGCCAGCAGTTTAGGGACTATTATGCATGAGCAGTTCTTC.

The V call is TRBV19, the J call TRBJ1-4; D unresolved. Trimming took 6 bases from V and 0 from J, leaving 8 bases between them. Germline lookup yields CDR1 LNHDA and CDR2 SQIVND (reference sequence). The CDR3 consists of 14 residues. In DNA form, the CDR3 reads TGTGCCAGTAGCCCACAAGCAACTAATGAAAAACTGTTTTTT. Translated, it gives CASSPQATNEKLFF.

The rearrangement joins TRBV10-3 to TRBJ1-4; D is ambiguous. Trimming shortened V by 3 bases and J by 4 bases, and 6 bases separated the two germline ends. The CDR3 runs 13 residues. Germline CDR1 reads ENHRY; CDR2 reads SYGVKD. CDR3 DNA: TGTGCCATCAGTGACGGGTTTAATGAAAAACTGTTTTTT. It translates to CAISDGFNEKLFF.

This clone was detected once. The genes are TRBV5-4 and TRBJ2-7; the match to TRBD2 covers 9 bases. There are 16 residues in the CDR3. The germline V gene encodes CDR1 SGHNT and CDR2 YYREEE (reference sequence). J gave up 2 bases and V 0 bases, and 6 bases lay outside the gene matches. The CDR3: CASSLGAGGHPYEQYF. The CDR3 bases are TGTGCCAGCAGCTTGGGAGCGGGGGGCCACCCCTACGAGCAGTACTTC. Together with reference TRBV5-4 and TRBJ2-7, the CDR3 gives the full variable domain: ETGVTQSPTHLIKTRGQQVTLRCSSQSGHNTVSWYQQALGQGPQFIFQYYREEENGRGNFPPRFSGLQFPNYSSELNVNALELDDSALYLCASSLGAGGHPYEQYFGPGTRLTVT.

The rearrangement uses TRBV4-3 and TRBJ2-5, with 13 bases identical to TRBD2. The CDR3 sequence is 16 residues long. The V segment lost 1 base and the J segment 5 bases; nucleotides outside the gene matches: 4. CDR1 is LGHNA, CDR2 YSLEER, per germline. CDR3 residues: CASSQGLAGGEETQYF. DNA for the CDR3: TGCGCCAGCAGCCAAGGACTAGCGGGAGGAGAGGAGACCCAGTACTTC.

Only one count was recorded for this clone. The gene calls are TRBV7-2 and TRBJ2-1; 8 bases match TRBD2. Germline-derived CDR1 and CDR2 are SGHTA and FQGNSA. The CDR3 extends over 17 amino acids. V lost 5 bases to trimming and J lost 10 bases; unmatched junction nucleotides: 19. The CDR3, as DNA: TGTGCCAGCAGCCCACGGTATTGGCGGGGGGCCGGGGAGGAGCAGTTCTTC. It yields the protein CASSPRYWRGAGEEQFF.

This sequence joins TRBV5-6 and TRBJ2-3; D possibly corresponds to TRBD1 (6 bases). Germline V gene data show CDR1 as SGHDT and CDR2 as YYEEEE. With 3 bases removed from V and 0 bases from J, the gap between germline ends came to 17 bases. This CDR3 contains 17 residues. CDR3: CASSWGPTGPSTDTQYF. In DNA, the CDR3 is TGTGCCAGCAGCTGGGGACCGACAGGTCCTAGCACAGATACGCAGTATTTT. Supplemented by reference TRBV5-6 and TRBJ2-3, the full variable domain reads DAGVTQSPTHLIKTRGQQVTLRCSPKSGHDTVSWYQQALGQGPQFIFQYYEEEERQRGNFPDRFSGHQFPNYSSELNVNALLLGDSALYLCASSWGPTGPSTDTQYFGPGTRLTVL.

This chain uses TRBV20-1 with TRBJ1-5, with no clear D. CDR1 and CDR2 from the germline V gene are DFQATT and SNEGSKA (reference sequence). V lost 5 bases and J 13 bases, leaving 9 bases between the germline ends. The CDR3 is 9 amino acids. Written as DNA, the CDR3 is TGCAGTGCTCTTCCGGGACAGCATTTT. Translating it yields CSALPGQHF.

This chain links TRBV20-1 with TRBJ2-1; perhaps TRBD2 as D (5 bases). Trimming shortened V by 8 bases and J by 8 bases, and 13 bases separated the two germline ends. Germline CDR1 and CDR2: DFQATT and SNEGSKA (reference sequence). This CDR3 comprises 11 residues. In DNA form, the CDR3 reads TGCAGTTATACTAGTGGTCATGAGCAGTTCTTC. This sequence encodes CSYTSGHEQFF.